This TCR beta chain appears in the sequencing data of a study of blood T cells in healthy people across ages. Between the trimmed V and J ends, which lost 7 bases and 7 bases, there was a span of 11 bases. Germline lookup yields CDR1 MNHEY and CDR2 SVGAGI. This CDR3 is 11 amino acids long. This clonotype appeared a few times. Primers used in a second PCR of about 6 to 11 cycles were a sample-barcoded 5' primer and a J-beta primer mix. TCRdb re-called the 5' RACE reads through MiXCR, storing one row per CDR3 protein. This table holds some 1,000,000 distinct CDR3 sequences, roughly a quarter found once. These data were also filed under a second study, of T cells of mothers and their children.

This sequence was found in a girl under 10 years old in good health. The V call is TRBV6-5, the J call TRBJ2-7; D is possibly TRBD1 or TRBD2 (6 bases each). The sample was blood. CDR3 sequence (DNA): TGTGCCAGCATTCTAGGGGGGGAGCAGTACTTC. Residues: CASILGGEQYF.